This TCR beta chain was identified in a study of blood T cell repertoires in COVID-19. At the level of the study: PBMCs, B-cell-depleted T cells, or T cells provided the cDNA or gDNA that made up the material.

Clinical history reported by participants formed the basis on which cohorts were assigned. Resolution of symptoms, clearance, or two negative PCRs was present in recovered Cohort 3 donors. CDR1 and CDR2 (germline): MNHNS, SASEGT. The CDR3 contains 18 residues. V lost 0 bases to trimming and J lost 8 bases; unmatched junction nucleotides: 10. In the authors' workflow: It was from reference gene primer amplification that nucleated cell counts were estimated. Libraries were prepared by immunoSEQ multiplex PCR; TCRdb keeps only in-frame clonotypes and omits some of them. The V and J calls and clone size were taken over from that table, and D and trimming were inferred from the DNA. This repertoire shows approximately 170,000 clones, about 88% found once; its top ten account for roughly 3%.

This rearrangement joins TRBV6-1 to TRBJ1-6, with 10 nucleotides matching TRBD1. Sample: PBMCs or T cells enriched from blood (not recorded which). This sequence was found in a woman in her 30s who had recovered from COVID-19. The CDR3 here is CASSEAPWIGQGDSPLHF. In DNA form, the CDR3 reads TGTGCCAGCAGTGAAGCCCCCTGGATAGGACAGGGGGATTCACCCCTCCACTTT.